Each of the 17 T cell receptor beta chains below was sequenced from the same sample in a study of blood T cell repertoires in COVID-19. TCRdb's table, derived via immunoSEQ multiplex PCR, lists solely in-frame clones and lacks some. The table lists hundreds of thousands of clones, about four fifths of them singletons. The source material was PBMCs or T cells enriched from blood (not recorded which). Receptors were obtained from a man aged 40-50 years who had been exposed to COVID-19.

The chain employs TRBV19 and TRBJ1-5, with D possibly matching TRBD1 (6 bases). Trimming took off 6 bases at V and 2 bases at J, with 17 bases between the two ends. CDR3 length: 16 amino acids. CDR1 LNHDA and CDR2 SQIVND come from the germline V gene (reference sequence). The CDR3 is CASSTGHHGGNQPQHF. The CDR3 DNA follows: TGTGCCAGTAGCACGGGACACCATGGGGGCAATCAGCCCCAGCATTTT.

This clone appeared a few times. In DNA, the CDR3 is TGTGCCACCAGTGATTTTAAATCTGAAGCTTTCTTT. Encoded protein: CATSDFKSEAFF. The rearrangement uses TRBV24-1 and TRBJ1-1; D not resolved. This CDR3 contains 12 residues. The germline gives CDR1 KGHDR, CDR2 SFDVKD. Trimming left V 1 base short and J 6 bases short, with 5 bases between.

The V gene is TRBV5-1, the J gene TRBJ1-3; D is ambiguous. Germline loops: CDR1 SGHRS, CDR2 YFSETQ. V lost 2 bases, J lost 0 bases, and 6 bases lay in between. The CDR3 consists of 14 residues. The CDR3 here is CASSLSDSGNTIYF. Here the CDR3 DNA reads TGCGCCAGCAGCTTATCAGACTCTGGAAACACCATATATTTT.

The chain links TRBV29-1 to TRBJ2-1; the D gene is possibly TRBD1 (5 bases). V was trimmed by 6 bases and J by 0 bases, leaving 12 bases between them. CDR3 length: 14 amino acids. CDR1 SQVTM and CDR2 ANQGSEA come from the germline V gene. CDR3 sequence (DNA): TGCAGCGTCGCAGGGCTTAGCTCCTACAATGAGCAGTTCTTC. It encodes CSVAGLSSYNEQFF.

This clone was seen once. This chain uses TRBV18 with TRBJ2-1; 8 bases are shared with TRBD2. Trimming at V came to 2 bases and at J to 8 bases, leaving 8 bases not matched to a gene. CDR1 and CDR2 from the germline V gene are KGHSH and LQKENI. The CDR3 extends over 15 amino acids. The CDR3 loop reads CASSPSSGSRDEQFF. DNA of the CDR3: TGTGCCAGCTCACCAAGCAGCGGGAGTCGCGATGAGCAGTTCTTC. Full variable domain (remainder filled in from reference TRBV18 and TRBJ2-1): NAGVMQNPRHLVRRRGQEARLRCSPMKGHSHVYWYRQLPEEGLKFMVYLQKENIIDESGMPKERFSAEFPKEGPSILRIQQVVRGDSAAYFCASSPSSGSRDEQFFGPGTRLTVL.

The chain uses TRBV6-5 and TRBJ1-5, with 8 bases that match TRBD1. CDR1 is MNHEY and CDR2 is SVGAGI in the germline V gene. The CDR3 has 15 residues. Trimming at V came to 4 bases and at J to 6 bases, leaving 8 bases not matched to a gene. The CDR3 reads CASSSGQDGRQPQHF. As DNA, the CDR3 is TGTGCCAGCAGTTCGGGACAGGATGGGCGTCAGCCCCAGCATTTT.

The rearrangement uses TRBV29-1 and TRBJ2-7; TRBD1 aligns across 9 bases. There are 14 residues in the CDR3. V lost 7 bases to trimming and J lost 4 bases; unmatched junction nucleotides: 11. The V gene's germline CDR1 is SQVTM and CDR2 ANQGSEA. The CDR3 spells CSGVREDRGYEQYF. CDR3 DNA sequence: TGCAGCGGGGTAAGGGAGGACAGGGGTTACGAGCAGTACTTC.

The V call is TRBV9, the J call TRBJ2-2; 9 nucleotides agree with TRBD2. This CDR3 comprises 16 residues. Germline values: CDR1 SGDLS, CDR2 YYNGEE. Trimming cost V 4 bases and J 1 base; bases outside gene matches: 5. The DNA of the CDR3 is TGTGCCAGCAGCAGGGAAGCGGGAGGGAACACCGGGGAGCTGTTTTTT. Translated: CASSREAGGNTGELFF.

In nucleotides, the CDR3 is TGTGCCAGCTCATCCGGGACTAGCGGGCAAAGGGGCTACGAGCAGTACTTC. Its protein product is CASSSGTSGQRGYEQYF. The rearrangement joins TRBV18 to TRBJ2-7; 12 positions match TRBD2. The CDR3 loop spans 17 amino acids. From germline, CDR1 is KGHSH and CDR2 LQKENI. The trim removed 5 bases at V and 3 bases at J, leaving 11 bases unmatched.

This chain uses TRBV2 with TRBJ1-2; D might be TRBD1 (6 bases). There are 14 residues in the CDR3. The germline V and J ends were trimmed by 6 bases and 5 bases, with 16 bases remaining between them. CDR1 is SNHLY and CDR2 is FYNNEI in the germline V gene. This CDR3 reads CASSLSGTLYGYTF. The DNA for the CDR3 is TGTGCCAGCAGCCTATCCGGGACACTTTATGGCTACACCTTC.

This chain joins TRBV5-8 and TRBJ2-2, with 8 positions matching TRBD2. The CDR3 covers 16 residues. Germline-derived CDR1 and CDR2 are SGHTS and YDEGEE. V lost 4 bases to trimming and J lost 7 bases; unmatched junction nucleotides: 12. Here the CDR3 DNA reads TGTGCCAGCAGCCCCCGGGTAGCGGGGTCCGGCGGGGAGCTGTTTTTT. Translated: CASSPRVAGSGGELFF.

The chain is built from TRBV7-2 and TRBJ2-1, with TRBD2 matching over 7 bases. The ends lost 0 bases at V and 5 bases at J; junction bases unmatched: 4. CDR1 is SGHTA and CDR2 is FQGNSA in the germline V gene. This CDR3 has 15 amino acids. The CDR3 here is CASSLAGGQHNEQFF. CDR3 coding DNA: TGTGCCAGCAGCTTAGCGGGAGGGCAGCACAATGAGCAGTTCTTC.

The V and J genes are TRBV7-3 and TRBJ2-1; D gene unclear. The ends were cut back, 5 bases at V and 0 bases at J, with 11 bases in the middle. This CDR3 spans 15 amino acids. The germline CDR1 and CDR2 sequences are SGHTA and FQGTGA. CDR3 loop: CASSPQRSSYNEQFF. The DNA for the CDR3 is TGTGCCAGCAGCCCCCAGCGAAGCTCCTACAATGAGCAGTTCTTC.

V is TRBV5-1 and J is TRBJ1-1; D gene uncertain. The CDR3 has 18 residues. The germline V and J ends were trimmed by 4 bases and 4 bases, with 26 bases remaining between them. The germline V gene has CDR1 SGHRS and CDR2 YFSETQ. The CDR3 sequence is CASSRLTVMGSFGTEAFF. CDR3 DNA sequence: TGCGCCAGCAGCCGTCTCACAGTGATGGGGAGTTTTGGCACTGAAGCTTTCTTT.

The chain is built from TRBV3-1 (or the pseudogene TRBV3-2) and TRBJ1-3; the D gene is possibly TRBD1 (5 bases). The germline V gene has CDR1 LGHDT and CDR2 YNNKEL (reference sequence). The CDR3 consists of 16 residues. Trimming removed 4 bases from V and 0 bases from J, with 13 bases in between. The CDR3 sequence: CASSRGGTVSGNTIYF. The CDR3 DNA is TGTGCCAGCAGCCGCGGAGGGACGGTCTCTGGAAACACCATATATTTT.

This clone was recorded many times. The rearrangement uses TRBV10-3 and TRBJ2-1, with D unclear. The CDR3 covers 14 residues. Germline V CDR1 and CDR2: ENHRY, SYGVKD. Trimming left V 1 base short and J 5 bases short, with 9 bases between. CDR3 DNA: TGTGCCATCAGTGAGTGGCAGACAAACAATGAGCAGTTCTTC. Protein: CAISEWQTNNEQFF.

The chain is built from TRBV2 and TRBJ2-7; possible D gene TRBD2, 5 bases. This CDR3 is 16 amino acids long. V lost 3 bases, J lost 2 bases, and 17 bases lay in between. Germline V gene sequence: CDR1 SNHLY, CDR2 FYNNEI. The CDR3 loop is CASSDLHGNNPYEQYF. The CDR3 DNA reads TGTGCCAGCAGTGACCTCCACGGGAACAATCCCTACGAGCAGTACTTC.